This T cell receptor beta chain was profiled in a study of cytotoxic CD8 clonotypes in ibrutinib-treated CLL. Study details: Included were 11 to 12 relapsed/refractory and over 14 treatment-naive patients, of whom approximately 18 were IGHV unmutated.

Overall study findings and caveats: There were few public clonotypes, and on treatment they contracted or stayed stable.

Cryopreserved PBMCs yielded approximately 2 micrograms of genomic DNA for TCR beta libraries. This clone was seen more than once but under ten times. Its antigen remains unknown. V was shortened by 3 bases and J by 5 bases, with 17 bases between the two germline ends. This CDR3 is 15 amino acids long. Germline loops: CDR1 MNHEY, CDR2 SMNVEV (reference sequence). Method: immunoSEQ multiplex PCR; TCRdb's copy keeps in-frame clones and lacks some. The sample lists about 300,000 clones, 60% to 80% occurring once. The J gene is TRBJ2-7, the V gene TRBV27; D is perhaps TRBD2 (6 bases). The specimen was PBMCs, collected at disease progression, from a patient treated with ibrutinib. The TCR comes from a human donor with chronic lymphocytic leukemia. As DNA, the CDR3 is TGTGCCAGCAGTTTGGCGCCGGGGACTCACGACGAGCAGTACTTC. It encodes CASSLAPGTHDEQYF.